This TCR beta chain originates from a study of cytomegalovirus exposure and HLA in healthy donors. Broader study findings: The study recorded fewer than 200 TCR beta chains that were cytomegalovirus-associated. Analysis performed later found under 20,000 TCR beta sequences associated with HLA alleles at 0.05 false discovery rate.

To note about this clone: What it recognizes is unknown.

The PCR made use of 60 Vbeta and 13 Jbeta primers. The repertoire was sequenced with immunoSEQ multiplex PCR; TCRdb's copy has only in-frame clones and lacks some. The table has 80,000 to 90,000 clones, 65% to 85% seen once. The CDR3 has 13 amino acids. Looked up from germline, CDR1 is LNHDA and CDR2 is SQIVND (reference sequence). V lost 3 bases and J lost 8, with 13 bases in between. The V and J genes are TRBV19 and TRBJ1-2; D unclear. Input material: PBMCs. This receptor was taken from a young man in good health and CMV-seronegative. CDR3 sequence (DNA): TGTGCCAGTAGTATCGGGCCCGGAGGGGGCTACACCTTC. It translates to CASSIGPGGGYTF.